This is a list of T cell receptor beta chains from one sample in a study of CXCR3-negative and CXCR3-positive naive CD8 T cells. Reprocessing the 5' RACE reads, TCRdb reports a single entry for every CDR3 protein and omits DNA. The sample table sets out about 98,000 distinct CDR3 sequences. Sequences were obtained from naive CXCR3+ CD8+ T cells from blood. The receptors here all came from a human donor in good health. Some clones in this sample may be carry-over from other donors' samples. CDR3s include the opening cysteine and the closing phenylalanine or tryptophan.

v_call	j_call	cdr3_aa
TRBV28	TRBJ2-7	CASSPRSGVYSYEQYF
TRBV28	TRBJ1-1	CASSLVGTLNTEAFF
TRBV6-6	TRBJ2-5	CASSYAPRETQYF
TRBV3-1	TRBJ2-1	CASSQEGLVYNEQFF
TRBV5-1	TRBJ2-3	CASSFKRDLDTQYF
TRBV12-3/TRBV12-4	TRBJ2-5	CASSSDRGGETQYF
TRBV28	TRBJ1-1	CASSLEGNTEAFF
TRBV15	TRBJ2-1	CATRETGLNNEQFF
TRBV28	TRBJ2-7	CASTLISNSYEQYF
TRBV3-1	TRBJ2-1	CASSQTLGGHYNEQFF
TRBV15	TRBJ2-7	CATSRERGPSGEQYF
TRBV6-6	TRBJ2-1	CASNPRPAGYNEQFF
TRBV30	TRBJ2-7	CAWGLAGDEQYF
TRBV7-3	TRBJ2-2	CASSLGLAGPTGELFF